This T cell receptor beta chain is drawn from a study of T-cell memory formation after mild COVID-19. About the research overall: Across donors, TCR clusters were largely donor specific.

Study conclusions and caveats: Nothing confirmed that second-wave clones peaking on day 37 were specific for SARS-CoV-2. That cross-reactive memory joined was suggested by some responding clones appearing in pre-infection memory. Largely, contracting CD4+ clones fell within CM and EM, and contracting CD8+ clones within EMRA.

One entry per CDR3 protein results from TCRdb running MiXCR on the 5' RACE reads. The data contain hundreds of thousands of distinct CDR3 sequences, over 15% of them singletons. Comment on this clonotype: Its antigen is unidentified.

The germline CDR1 and CDR2 sequences are SGHVS and FNYEAQ. The CDR3 contains 15 residues. V gave up 4 bases and J gave up 1 base; unmatched junction bases: 7. Sequencing used PBMCs or a T cell subset sorted from them (not recorded which). This sequence was found in a man aged 18 to 30 who had mild COVID-19 (a few samples of this study predate the infection). Cell type and time point are not known. The chain carries TRBV7-6 and TRBJ2-7; 7 bases map to TRBD2. This chain's CDR3 is CASSSQERGSYEQYF. Written as DNA, the CDR3 is TGTGCCAGCAGCTCCCAGGAGCGGGGTTCCTACGAGCAGTACTTC.